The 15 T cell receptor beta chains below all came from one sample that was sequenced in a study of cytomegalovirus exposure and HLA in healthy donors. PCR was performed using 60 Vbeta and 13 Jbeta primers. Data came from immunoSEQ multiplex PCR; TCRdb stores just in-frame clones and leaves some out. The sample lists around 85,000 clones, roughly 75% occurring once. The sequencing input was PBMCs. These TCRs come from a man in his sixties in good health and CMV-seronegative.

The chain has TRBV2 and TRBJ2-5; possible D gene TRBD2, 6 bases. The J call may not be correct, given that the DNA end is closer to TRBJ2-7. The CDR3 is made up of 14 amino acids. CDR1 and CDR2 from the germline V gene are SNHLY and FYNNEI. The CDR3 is CASKIGRRAGEQYF. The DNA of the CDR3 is TGTGCCAGCAAAATCGGGAGACGGGCCGGCGAGCAGTACTTC.

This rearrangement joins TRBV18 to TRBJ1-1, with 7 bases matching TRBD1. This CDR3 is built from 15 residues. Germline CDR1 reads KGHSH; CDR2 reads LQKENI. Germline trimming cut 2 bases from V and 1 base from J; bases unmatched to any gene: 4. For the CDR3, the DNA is TGTGCCAGCTCACCAAGACAGGGACAGAACACTGAAGCTTTCTTT. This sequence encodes CASSPRQGQNTEAFF.

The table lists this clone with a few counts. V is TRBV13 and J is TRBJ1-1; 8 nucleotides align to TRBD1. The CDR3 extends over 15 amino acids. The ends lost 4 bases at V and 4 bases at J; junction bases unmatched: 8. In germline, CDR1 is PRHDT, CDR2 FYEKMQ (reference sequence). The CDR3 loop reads CASSSWTGFSTEAFF. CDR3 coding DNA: TGTGCCAGCAGCTCGTGGACAGGGTTTAGCACTGAAGCTTTCTTT.

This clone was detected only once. The CDR3 nucleotides read TGTGCCAGCAGCCGCGGCACGAGCGGGGGGGTAAACACCGGGGAGCTGTTTTTT. Translated, it gives CASSRGTSGGVNTGELFF. The chain is built from TRBV7-9 and TRBJ2-2, with 10 bases matching TRBD2. Germline V gene data show CDR1 as SEHNR and CDR2 as FQNEAQ (reference sequence). J lost 2 bases, V lost 5 bases, and 11 bases had no gene match. This CDR3 spans 18 amino acids.

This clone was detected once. DNA of the CDR3: TGTGCCAGCAGCCAAAGAGCGGGGCTCACAGATACGCAGTATTTT. This gives the protein CASSQRAGLTDTQYF. The rearrangement joins TRBV11-3 to TRBJ2-3, with 7 nucleotides matching TRBD2. Germline V CDR1 and CDR2: SGHNT, YENEEA. V was clipped by 5 bases and J by 2 bases; unmatched bases: 7. The CDR3 loop spans 15 amino acids.

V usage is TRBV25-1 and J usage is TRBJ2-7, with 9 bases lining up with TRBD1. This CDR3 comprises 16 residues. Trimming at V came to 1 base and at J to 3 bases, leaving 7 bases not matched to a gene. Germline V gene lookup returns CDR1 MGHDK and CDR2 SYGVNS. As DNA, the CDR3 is TGTGCCAGCAGTGAATCCCCGGGACAGGGACTCTACGAGCAGTACTTC. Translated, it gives CASSESPGQGLYEQYF.

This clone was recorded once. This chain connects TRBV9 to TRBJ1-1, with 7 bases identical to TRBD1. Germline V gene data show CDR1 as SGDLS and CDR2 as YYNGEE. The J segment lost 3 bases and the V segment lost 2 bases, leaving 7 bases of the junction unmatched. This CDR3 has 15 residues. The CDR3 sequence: CASSVTGDMDTEAFF. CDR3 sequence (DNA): TGTGCCAGCAGCGTCACAGGGGATATGGACACTGAAGCTTTCTTT.

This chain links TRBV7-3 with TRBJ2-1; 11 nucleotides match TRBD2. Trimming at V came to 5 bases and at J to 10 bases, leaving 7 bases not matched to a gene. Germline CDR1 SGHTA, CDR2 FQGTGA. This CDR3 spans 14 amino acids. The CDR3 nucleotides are TGTGCCAGCAGCCTCGGGACTAGCGGTGGAGAGCAGTTCTTC. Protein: CASSLGTSGGEQFF.

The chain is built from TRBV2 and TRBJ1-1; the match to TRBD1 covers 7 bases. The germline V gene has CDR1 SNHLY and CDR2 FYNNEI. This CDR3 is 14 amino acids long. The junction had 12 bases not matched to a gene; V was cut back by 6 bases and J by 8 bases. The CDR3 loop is CASRLTGPAAEAFF. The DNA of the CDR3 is TGTGCCAGCAGATTGACAGGGCCTGCAGCCGAAGCTTTCTTT.

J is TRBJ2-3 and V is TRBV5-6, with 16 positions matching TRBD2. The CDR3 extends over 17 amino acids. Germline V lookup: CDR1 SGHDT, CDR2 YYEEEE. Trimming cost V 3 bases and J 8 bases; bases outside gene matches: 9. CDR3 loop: CASSSPGLAGGRVTQYF. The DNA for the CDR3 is TGTGCCAGCAGCTCGCCGGGACTAGCGGGGGGGCGGGTTACGCAGTATTTT.

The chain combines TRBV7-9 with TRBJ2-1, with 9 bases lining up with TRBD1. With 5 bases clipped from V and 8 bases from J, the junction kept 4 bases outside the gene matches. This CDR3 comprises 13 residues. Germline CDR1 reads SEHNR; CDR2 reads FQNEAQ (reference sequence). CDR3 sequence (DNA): TGTGCCAGCAGCAAACAGGGGGCGGATGAGCAGTTCTTC. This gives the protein CASSKQGADEQFF.

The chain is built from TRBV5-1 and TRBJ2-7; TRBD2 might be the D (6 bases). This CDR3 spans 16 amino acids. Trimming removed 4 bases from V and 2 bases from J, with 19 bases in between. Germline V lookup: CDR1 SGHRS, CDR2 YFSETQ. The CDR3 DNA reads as TGCGCCAGCAGCCATAATTGGCTAGCGCCGACCTACGAGCAGTACTTC. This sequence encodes CASSHNWLAPTYEQYF.

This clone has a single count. CDR3 in DNA: TGTGCCTGGAGTGTACATTTTGGGCTAGCGGACTCCTACGAGCAGTACTTC. This sequence encodes CAWSVHFGLADSYEQYF. This rearrangement joins TRBV30 to TRBJ2-7, with 7 bases lining up with TRBD2. Per germline, CDR1 GTSNPN and CDR2 SVGIG (reference sequence). Losses at the gene ends were 0 bases for V and 0 bases for J; bases not matched to a gene: 11. The CDR3 covers 17 residues.

CDR3 nucleotides: TGTGCCAGCAGCCAAGGGACTAGCGGGGCTTCCTACGAGCAGTACTTC. This codes for CASSQGTSGASYEQYF. The chain employs TRBV4-2 and TRBJ2-7; TRBD2 matches at 12 bases. Per the germline V gene, CDR1 is LGHNA and CDR2 is YNFKEQ. With 1 base clipped from V and 1 base from J, the junction kept 2 bases outside the gene matches. The CDR3 loop spans 16 amino acids.

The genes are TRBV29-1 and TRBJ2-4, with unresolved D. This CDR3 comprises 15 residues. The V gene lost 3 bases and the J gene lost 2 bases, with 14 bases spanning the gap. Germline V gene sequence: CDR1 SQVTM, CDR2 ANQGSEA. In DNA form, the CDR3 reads TGCAGCGTTGAGCGGCCCGCCGTAACCAAAAACATTCAGTACTTC. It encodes CSVERPAVTKNIQYF.